The clone carrying this TCR beta chain was recorded at least ten times. The TCRbeta library was prepared with unique molecular identifiers. TCRdb processed the PCR reads anew with MiXCR; each CDR3 protein has one entry. The profile shows 200,000 to 300,000 distinct CDR3 sequences, approximately 12% of them singletons. This sample is part of a study of T-cell reconstitution after alpha-beta-depleted transplantation in children. The CDR3 is made up of 14 amino acids. Looked up from germline, CDR1 is SGHRS and CDR2 is YFSETQ. Between the trimmed V and J ends, which lost 4 bases and 6 bases, there was a span of 15 bases.

Sequencing was performed on PBMCs from the stem cell graft donor, taken from the stem cell graft. The sequence was collected from a human donor who donated a stem cell graft to a child with acute lymphoblastic leukemia. This chain connects TRBV5-1 to TRBJ2-3; D possibly corresponds to TRBD1 (6 bases). CDR3 in amino acids: CASSAGTRADTQYF. For the CDR3, the DNA is TGCGCCAGCAGCGCCGGGACAAGAGCTGATACGCAGTATTTT.